The 4 T cell receptor beta chains listed next were all sequenced from one sample in a study of T cells in localized non-small cell lung cancer. Profiled with immunoSEQ multiplex PCR; TCRdb holds only in-frame clones, not every one. The sample lists approximately 14,000 clones; about 80% were seen once. The source was peripheral blood, collected before any cancer treatment. The receptor source for this set is an older female donor with stage I squamous cell lung carcinoma.

The rearrangement joins TRBV30 to TRBJ2-5, with 7 nucleotides matching TRBD2. This CDR3 has 14 residues. The V gene end was trimmed by 0 bases and the J gene end by 2 bases; junction bases not matched to a gene: 3. Germline assignment: CDR1 GTSNPN and CDR2 SVGIG (reference sequence). Written as DNA, the CDR3 is TGTGCCTGGAGTGTAATCGGGGGGCAAGAGACCCAGTACTTC. Translation: CAWSVIGGQETQYF.

This chain joins TRBV4-1 and TRBJ1-3, with D possibly being TRBD1 (5 bases). There are 15 residues in the CDR3. Per the germline V gene, CDR1 is MGHRA and CDR2 is YSYEKL. V shed 0 bases and J shed 4 bases, with 10 bases lying between them. The DNA of the CDR3 is TGCGCCAGCAGCCAAGAGAGGGGCGCCGGAAACACCATATATTTT. Its translation: CASSQERGAGNTIYF.

This rearrangement joins TRBV7-2 to TRBJ2-5; a weak D match, TRBD2 (5 bases). CDR3 length: 16 amino acids. V lost 5 bases, J lost 5 bases, and 21 bases lay in between. Germline-derived CDR1 and CDR2 are SGHTA and FQGNSA. CDR3 sequence: CASSPRVASSTETQYF. In DNA, the CDR3 is TGTGCCAGCAGCCCCCGGGTGGCTAGCTCCACGGAGACCCAGTACTTC.

The gene calls are TRBV5-4 and TRBJ2-1; TRBD2 matches 11 bases. Germline V gene lookup returns CDR1 SGHNT and CDR2 YYREEE (reference sequence). V gave up 2 bases and J gave up 4 bases; unmatched junction bases: 2. The CDR3 loop spans 15 amino acids. CDR3 coding DNA: TGTGCCAGCAGCTTCGGGACTAGCGGTTACAATGAGCAGTTCTTC. Its protein is CASSFGTSGYNEQFF.